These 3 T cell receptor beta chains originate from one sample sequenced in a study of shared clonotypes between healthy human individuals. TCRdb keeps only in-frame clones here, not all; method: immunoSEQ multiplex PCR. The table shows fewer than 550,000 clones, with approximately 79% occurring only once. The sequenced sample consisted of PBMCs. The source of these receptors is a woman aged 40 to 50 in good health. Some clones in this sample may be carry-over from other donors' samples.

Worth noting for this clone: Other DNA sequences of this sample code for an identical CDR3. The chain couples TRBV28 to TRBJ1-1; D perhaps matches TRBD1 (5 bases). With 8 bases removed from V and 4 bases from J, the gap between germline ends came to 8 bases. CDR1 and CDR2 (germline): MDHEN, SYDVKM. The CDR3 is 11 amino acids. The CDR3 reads CASRGATEAFF. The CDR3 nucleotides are TGTGCCAGCCGAGGGGCCACTGAAGCTTTCTTT.

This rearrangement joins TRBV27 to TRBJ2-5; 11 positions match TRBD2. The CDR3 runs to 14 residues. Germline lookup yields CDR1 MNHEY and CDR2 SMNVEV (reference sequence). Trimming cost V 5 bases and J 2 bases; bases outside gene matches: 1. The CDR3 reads CASSLAGGQETQYF. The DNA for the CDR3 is TGTGCCAGCAGTCTAGCGGGAGGACAAGAGACCCAGTACTTC.

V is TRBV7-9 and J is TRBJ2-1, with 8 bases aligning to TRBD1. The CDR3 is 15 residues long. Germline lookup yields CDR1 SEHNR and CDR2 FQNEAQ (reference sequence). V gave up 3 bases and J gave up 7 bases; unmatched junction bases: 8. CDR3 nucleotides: TGTGCCAGCAGCTTTTGGGGGGACAGGTCTAATGAGCAGTTCTTC. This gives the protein CASSFWGDRSNEQFF.